The 20 T cell receptor beta chains below all came from one sample that was sequenced in a study of T cell changes during pregnancy in multiple sclerosis (dated by TCRdb to about 2019). Library prep was done by the immunoSEQ multiplex PCR assay. Sourced from immuneACCESS, this table was stored by TCRdb with only in-frame sequences that have V and J called. A share of the clones is absent; for the studies checked, an unresolved V gene accounts for under half, and the remainder has no known explanation. Present in this sample are about 8,500 clones, 87% of which were seen just once. About 9.4% of the sample goes to the ten largest clones. Sequenced material: CD8+ T cells from peripheral blood mononuclear cells, taken in the first trimester of pregnancy. These receptor sequences come from a female donor in good health, enrolled as a control in a pregnancy study.

The chain recombines TRBV6-5 with TRBJ1-4; possible D gene TRBD1, 5 bases. V lost 2 bases to trimming and J lost 8 bases, with 12 bases between them. The germline V gene has CDR1 MNHEY and CDR2 SVGAGI. CDR3 length: 14 residues. The CDR3 region is CASSYMGLGEKLFF. Here the CDR3 DNA reads TGTGCCAGCAGTTACATGGGGCTTGGGGAAAAACTGTTTTTT.

The V gene is TRBV9, the J gene TRBJ1-2; 8 bases fit TRBD1. The CDR3 is made up of 13 amino acids. CDR1 and CDR2 from the germline V gene are SGDLS and YYNGEE. V dropped 3 bases and J dropped 4; count of bases not matched to a gene: 2. This CDR3 is CASSDTGGYGYTF. DNA of the CDR3: TGTGCCAGCAGCGACACAGGGGGCTATGGCTACACCTTC.

CDR3 nucleotide sequence: TGTGCCAGCAGTGGACAGACAGGGTGGTTGACCTTC. This gives the protein CASSGQTGWLTF. V is TRBV2 and J is TRBJ1-2; 7 bases agree with TRBD1. Germline V gene lookup returns CDR1 SNHLY and CDR2 FYNNEI. The CDR3 spans 12 residues. J was trimmed by 14 bases and V by 4 bases; bases with no gene match: 10.

The chain has TRBV13 and TRBJ1-2; 7 bases are a match to TRBD1. V was clipped by 4 bases and J by 3 bases; unmatched bases: 8. This CDR3 spans 15 amino acids. The germline gives CDR1 PRHDT, CDR2 FYEKMQ (reference sequence). The CDR3 reads CASSSGPQGHYGYTF. CDR3 in DNA: TGTGCCAGCAGCTCGGGCCCACAGGGGCACTATGGCTACACCTTC.

The V call is TRBV6-5, the J call TRBJ2-5; D gene unclear. The CDR3 loop spans 14 amino acids. V gave up 3 bases and J gave up 2 bases, with 10 bases separating them. The germline gives CDR1 MNHEY, CDR2 SVGAGI. In nucleotides, the CDR3 is TGTGCCAGCAGTTATAACGAGCTTCAAGAGACCCAGTACTTC. This sequence encodes CASSYNELQETQYF.

V usage is TRBV5-1 and J usage is TRBJ2-3, with 14 bases matching TRBD2. Trimming took 4 bases from V and 5 from J; bases not matched to a gene: 6. CDR1 is SGHRS and CDR2 is YFSETQ in the germline V gene. The CDR3 totals 16 residues. CDR3 region: CASSLGGLAGEDTQYF. In DNA, the CDR3 is TGCGCCAGCAGCCTAGGGGGACTAGCGGGGGAAGATACGCAGTATTTT.

By proportion, this clone is medium-sized. The V and J genes are TRBV18 and TRBJ2-6, with a possible D match to TRBD2 (5 bases). This CDR3 has 15 residues. Per germline, CDR1 KGHSH and CDR2 LQKENI. Deletions cut 5 bases from V and 2 bases from J, with 10 bases between. The CDR3 DNA follows: TGTGCCAGCTCATCCGACTATACTGGGGCCAACGTCCTGACTTTC. Its translation: CASSSDYTGANVLTF.

J is TRBJ2-7 and V is TRBV19; the match to TRBD1 covers 7 bases. Germline V gives CDR1 LNHDA, CDR2 SQIVND (reference sequence). This CDR3 is 15 amino acids long. With 5 bases clipped from V and 0 bases from J, the junction kept 7 bases outside the gene matches. CDR3 DNA: TGTGCCAGTAGTTCGATCGGACAGGACTCCTACGAGCAGTACTTC. Amino acid sequence: CASSSIGQDSYEQYF.

The rearrangement links TRBV10-1 to TRBJ2-7; D remains ambiguous. Per the germline V gene, CDR1 is WNHNN and CDR2 is SYGVQD (reference sequence). The CDR3 contains 13 residues. V lost 4 bases to trimming and J lost 0 bases, with 7 bases between them. The chain's CDR3 is CASSASISYEQYF. The CDR3 DNA reads as TGCGCCAGCAGTGCGTCCATCTCCTACGAGCAGTACTTC.

This clone was recorded only once. This rearrangement joins TRBV29-1 to TRBJ1-3, with 8 bases that match TRBD1. CDR1 is SQVTM and CDR2 is ANQGSEA in the germline V gene. There are 15 residues in the CDR3. The junction had 4 bases not matched to a gene; V was cut back by 3 bases and J by 0 bases. CDR3 sequence reads: CSVETGVSSGNTIYF. The CDR3 DNA sequence: TGCAGCGTTGAGACAGGGGTCAGCTCTGGAAACACCATATATTTT. Combining the CDR3 with reference TRBV29-1 and TRBJ1-3 gives the whole variable domain SAVISQKPSRDICQRGTSLTIQCQVDSQVTMMFWYRQQPGQSLTLIATANQGSEATYESGFVIDKFPISRPNLTFSTLTVSNMSPEDSSIYLCSVETGVSSGNTIYFGEGSWLTVV.

The rearrangement joins TRBV9 to TRBJ1-5; the match to TRBD1 covers 7 bases. Germline loops: CDR1 SGDLS, CDR2 YYNGEE. Losses at the gene ends were 3 bases for V and 3 bases for J; bases not matched to a gene: 12. The CDR3 has 17 residues. The CDR3 region is CASSEGTGTEFNQPQHF. The CDR3 bases are TGTGCCAGCAGCGAGGGGACCGGGACAGAGTTCAATCAGCCCCAGCATTTT.

This rearrangement joins TRBV7-2 to TRBJ2-7; 9 nucleotides align to TRBD1. From germline, CDR1 is SGHTA and CDR2 FQGNSA. The CDR3 consists of 15 residues. V dropped 5 bases and J dropped 3; count of bases not matched to a gene: 8. The CDR3 region has the DNA TGTGCCAGCAGCCCAGGGACAGGGATTATCTACGAGCAGTACTTC. Protein sequence: CASSPGTGIIYEQYF.

Here the CDR3 DNA reads TGTGCCAGCATAGAGCGGGAGGTCTACAATGAGCAGTTCTTC. Translating it yields CASIEREVYNEQFF. V gene TRBV28 combines with J gene TRBJ2-1, with 9 bases aligning to TRBD2. V shed 7 bases, J shed 3 bases, and the junction held 4 bases outside the gene matches. CDR1 and CDR2 from the germline V gene are MDHEN and SYDVKM. This CDR3 has 14 residues.

V usage is TRBV5-8 and J usage is TRBJ2-1, with D uncertain. Germline V gene lookup returns CDR1 SGHTS and CDR2 YDEGEE. This CDR3 is built from 14 residues. V lost 5 bases, J lost 0 bases, and 9 bases lay in between. CDR3 DNA: TGTGCCAGCAGAACTGGAGTCTCCTACAATGAGCAGTTCTTC. This translates into CASRTGVSYNEQFF.

The chain couples TRBV4-1 to TRBJ2-5; D possibly corresponds to TRBD1 (5 bases). The J call may be incorrect, as the DNA end agrees better with TRBJ2-7. CDR1 MGHRA and CDR2 YSYEKL come from the germline V gene. The CDR3 runs 14 residues. CDR3 residues: CASSQDSRAYEQYF. In DNA form, the CDR3 reads TGCGCCAGCAGCCAAGATTCCAGGGCCTACGAGCAGTACTTC.

The chain is built from TRBV10-3 and TRBJ2-7, with TRBD2 matching 10 bases. V shed 6 bases, J shed 2 bases, and the junction held 4 bases outside the gene matches. Germline V lookup: CDR1 ENHRY, CDR2 SYGVKD. This CDR3 is built from 14 residues. The chain's CDR3 is CAIRGLADTYEQYF. The CDR3 DNA reads TGTGCCATCAGAGGACTAGCGGATACCTACGAGCAGTACTTC.

The rearrangement uses TRBV19 and TRBJ1-5; D is unclear. Germline lookup yields CDR1 LNHDA and CDR2 SQIVND (reference sequence). V dropped 11 bases and J dropped 8 bases, with 16 bases sitting between them. This CDR3 is built from 12 residues. This CDR3 reads CAAGLGYEPQHF. CDR3 nucleotides: TGTGCCGCGGGCTTGGGGTATGAGCCCCAGCATTTT.

This chain connects TRBV7-2 to TRBJ2-1, with 11 bases lining up with TRBD2. This CDR3 has 15 amino acids. Germline CDR1 is SGHTA and CDR2 is FQGNSA. V gave up 5 bases and J gave up 7 bases; unmatched junction bases: 7. Here the CDR3 DNA reads TGTGCCAGCAGCCTAACTAGCGGGAGTATGAATGAGCAGTTCTTC. Protein product: CASSLTSGSMNEQFF.

The chain couples TRBV4-1 to TRBJ2-2; maybe TRBD2 (6 bases). The germline gives CDR1 MGHRA, CDR2 YSYEKL. This CDR3 contains 15 residues. V gave up 4 bases and J gave up 8 bases, with 17 bases separating them. The CDR3 spells CASSRRDPGGGELFF. The CDR3 nucleotides are TGCGCCAGCAGCCGTCGGGACCCCGGGGGAGGGGAGCTGTTTTTT.

V is TRBV4-1 and J is TRBJ1-2, with 7 bases aligning to TRBD1. Trimming removed 0 bases from V and 4 bases from J; junction bases left unmatched: 5. CDR3 length: 15 residues. Germline loops: CDR1 MGHRA, CDR2 YSYEKL. CDR3 in DNA: TGCGCCAGCAGCCAAGACCTGGACAGGTTCTATGGCTACACCTTC. Translating gives CASSQDLDRFYGYTF.